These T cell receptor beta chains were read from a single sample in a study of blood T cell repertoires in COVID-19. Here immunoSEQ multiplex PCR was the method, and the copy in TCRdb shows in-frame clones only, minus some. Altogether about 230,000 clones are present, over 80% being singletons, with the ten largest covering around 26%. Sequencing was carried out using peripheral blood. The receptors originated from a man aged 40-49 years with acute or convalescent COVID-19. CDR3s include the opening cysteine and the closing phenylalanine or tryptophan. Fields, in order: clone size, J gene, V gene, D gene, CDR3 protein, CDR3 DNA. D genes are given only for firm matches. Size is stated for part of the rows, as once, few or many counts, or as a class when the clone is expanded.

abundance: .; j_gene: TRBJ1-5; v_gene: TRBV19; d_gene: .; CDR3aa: CATAWDFRGNQPQHF; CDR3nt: TGTGCCACCGCCTGGGATTTCCGCGGGAATCAGCCCCAGCATTTT
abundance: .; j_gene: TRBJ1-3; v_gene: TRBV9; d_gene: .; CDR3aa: CASSPEVSGNTIYF; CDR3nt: TGTGCCAGCAGCCCCGAGGTCTCTGGAAACACCATATATTTT
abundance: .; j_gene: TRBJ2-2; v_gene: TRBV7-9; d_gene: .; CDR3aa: CARAGANANTGELFF; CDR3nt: TGTGCCAGGGCGGGGGCAAACGCGAACACCGGGGAGCTGTTTTTT
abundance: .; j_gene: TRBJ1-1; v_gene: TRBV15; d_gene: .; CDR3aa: CATSQHLGGTEAFF; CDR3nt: TGTGCCACCAGCCAACACCTTGGCGGCACTGAAGCTTTCTTT
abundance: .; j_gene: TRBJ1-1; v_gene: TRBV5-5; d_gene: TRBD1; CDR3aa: CASSIQGARTEAFF; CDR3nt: TGTGCCAGCAGCATACAGGGGGCGCGAACTGAAGCTTTCTTT
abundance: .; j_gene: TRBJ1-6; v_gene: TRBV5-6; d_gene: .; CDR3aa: CASSLDSYYSPLHF; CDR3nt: TGTGCCAGCAGCTTAGACAGTTACTATTCACCCCTCCACTTT
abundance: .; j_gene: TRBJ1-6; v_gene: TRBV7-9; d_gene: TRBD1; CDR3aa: CASSSGTGNSPLHF; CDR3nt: TGTGCCAGCAGCTCCGGGACAGGGAATTCACCCCTCCACTTT
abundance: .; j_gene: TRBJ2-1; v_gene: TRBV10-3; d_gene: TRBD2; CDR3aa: CAISDVPAGGTSGSSYNEQFF; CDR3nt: TGTGCCATCAGTGACGTCCCCGCGGGGGGGACTAGCGGGAGTTCCTACAATGAGCAGTTCTTC
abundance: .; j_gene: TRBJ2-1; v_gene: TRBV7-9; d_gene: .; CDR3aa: CASSLLAYVYNEQFF; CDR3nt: TGTGCCAGCAGCTTACTAGCGTACGTCTACAATGAGCAGTTCTTC
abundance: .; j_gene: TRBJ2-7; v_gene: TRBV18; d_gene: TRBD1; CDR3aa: CASSPIGTEGYEQYF; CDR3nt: TGTGCCAGCTCACCGATTGGGACAGAGGGTTACGAGCAGTACTTC
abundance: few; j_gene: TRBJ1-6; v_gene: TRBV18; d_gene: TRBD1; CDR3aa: CASSPRDRGNSPLHF; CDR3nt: TGTGCCAGCTCACCCCGGGACAGGGGTAATTCACCCCTCCACTTT
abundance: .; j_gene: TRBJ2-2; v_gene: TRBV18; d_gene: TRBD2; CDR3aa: CASSPRASGNTGELFF; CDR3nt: TGTGCCAGCTCACCAAGAGCTAGCGGGAACACCGGGGAGCTGTTTTTT
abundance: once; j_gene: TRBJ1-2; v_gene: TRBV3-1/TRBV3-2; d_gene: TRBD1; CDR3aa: CASSLQGTGGNGYTF; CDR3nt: TGTGCCAGCAGCCTACAAGGGACAGGGGGCAATGGCTACACCTTC
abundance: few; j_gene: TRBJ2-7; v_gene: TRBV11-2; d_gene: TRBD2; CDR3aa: CASSQGLAGLGYEQYF; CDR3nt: TGTGCCAGCAGCCAGGGACTAGCGGGTTTGGGGTACGAGCAGTACTTC
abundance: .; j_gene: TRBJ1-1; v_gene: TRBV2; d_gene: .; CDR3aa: CASSEVAGYTEAFF; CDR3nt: TGTGCCAGCAGTGAAGTAGCGGGTTACACTGAAGCTTTCTTT
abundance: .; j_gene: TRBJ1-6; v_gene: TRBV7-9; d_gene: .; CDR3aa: CASTVGGGAPLHF; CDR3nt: TGTGCCAGCACCGTGGGGGGGGGAGCACCCCTCCACTTT
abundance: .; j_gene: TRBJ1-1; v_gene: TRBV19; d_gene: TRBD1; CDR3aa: CASDRGRQNTEAFF; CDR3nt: TGTGCCAGCGACAGGGGGCGTCAGAACACTGAAGCTTTCTTT
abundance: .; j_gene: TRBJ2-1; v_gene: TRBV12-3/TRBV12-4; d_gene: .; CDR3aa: CASSLFRYNEQFF; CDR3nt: TGTGCCAGCAGTTTATTCAGGTACAATGAGCAGTTCTTC
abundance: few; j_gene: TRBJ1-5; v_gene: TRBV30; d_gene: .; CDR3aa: CAWREGVGNQPQHF; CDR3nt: TGTGCCTGGAGGGAGGGTGTTGGCAATCAGCCCCAGCATTTT
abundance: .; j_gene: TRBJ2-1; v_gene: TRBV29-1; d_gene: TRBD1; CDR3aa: CSVPGTGLNEQFF; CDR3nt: TGCAGCGTCCCCGGGACAGGCCTCAATGAGCAGTTCTTC
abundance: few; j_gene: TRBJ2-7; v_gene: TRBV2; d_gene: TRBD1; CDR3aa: CASSEAGQGLYEQYF; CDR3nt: TGTGCCAGCAGTGAAGCGGGACAGGGCCTCTACGAGCAGTACTTC
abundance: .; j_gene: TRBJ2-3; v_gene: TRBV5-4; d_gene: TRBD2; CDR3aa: CASSLGLAGESDTQYF; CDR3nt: TGTGCCAGCAGCTTGGGACTAGCGGGAGAATCAGATACGCAGTATTTT
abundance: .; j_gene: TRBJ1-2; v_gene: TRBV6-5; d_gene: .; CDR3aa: CASSSSGSYYGYTF; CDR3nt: TGTGCCAGCAGTTCCTCCGGGAGCTACTATGGCTACACCTTC
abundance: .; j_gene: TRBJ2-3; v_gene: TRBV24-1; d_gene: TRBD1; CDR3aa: CATSGTGDTQYF; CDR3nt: TGTGCCACCAGTGGGACAGGGGATACGCAGTATTTT
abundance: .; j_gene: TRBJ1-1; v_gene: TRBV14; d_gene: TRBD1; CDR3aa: CASSGRDSF; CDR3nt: TGTGCCAGCAGCGGCCGGGACAGCTTT
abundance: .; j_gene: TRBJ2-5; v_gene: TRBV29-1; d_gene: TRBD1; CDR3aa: CSVPRGTGDLGQETQYF; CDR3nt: TGCAGCGTACCCCGCGGGACAGGGGACCTGGGTCAAGAGACCCAGTACTTC
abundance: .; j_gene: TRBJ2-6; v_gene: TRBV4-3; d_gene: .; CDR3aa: CASSQEARAYGANVLTF; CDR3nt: TGCGCCAGCAGCCAAGAGGCGAGGGCCTATGGGGCCAACGTCCTGACTTTC
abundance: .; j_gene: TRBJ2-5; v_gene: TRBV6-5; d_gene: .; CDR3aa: CASKASSETQYF; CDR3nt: TGTGCCAGCAAAGCTAGCTCAGAGACCCAGTACTTC
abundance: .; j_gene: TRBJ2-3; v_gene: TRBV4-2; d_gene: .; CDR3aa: CASSQDRSTDTQYF; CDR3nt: TGTGCCAGCAGCCAAGATAGAAGTACAGATACGCAGTATTTT
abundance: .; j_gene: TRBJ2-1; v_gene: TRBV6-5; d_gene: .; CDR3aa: CASRRDSLDNEQFF; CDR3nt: TGTGCCAGCAGACGGGACTCTCTAGACAATGAGCAGTTCTTC
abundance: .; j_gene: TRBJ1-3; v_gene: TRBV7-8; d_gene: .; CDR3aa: CASSLATGNTIYF; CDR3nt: TGTGCCAGCAGCTTAGCCACTGGAAACACCATATATTTT
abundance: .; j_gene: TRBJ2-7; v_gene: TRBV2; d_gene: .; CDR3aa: CASSLLYEQYF; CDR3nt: TGTGCCAGCAGTCTTCTCTACGAGCAGTACTTC
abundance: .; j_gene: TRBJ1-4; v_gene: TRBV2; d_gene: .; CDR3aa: CASTPATVDINEKLFF; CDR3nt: TGTGCCAGCACCCCTGCTACAGTAGATATTAATGAAAAACTGTTTTTT
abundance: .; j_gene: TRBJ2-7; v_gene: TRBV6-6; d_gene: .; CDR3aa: CASSYGALYEQYF; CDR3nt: TGTGCCAGCAGTTACGGTGCGCTTTACGAGCAGTACTTC
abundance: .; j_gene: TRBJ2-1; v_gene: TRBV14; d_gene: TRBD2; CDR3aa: CASSQVGLGFGNEQFF; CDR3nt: TGTGCCAGCAGCCAAGTCGGACTAGGGTTTGGCAATGAGCAGTTCTTC
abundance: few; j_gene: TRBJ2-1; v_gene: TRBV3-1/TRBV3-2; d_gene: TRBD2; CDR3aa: CASSQDLAGGPKNNEQFF; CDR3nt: TGTGCCAGCAGCCAAGATCTGGCGGGAGGGCCGAAGAACAATGAGCAGTTCTTC
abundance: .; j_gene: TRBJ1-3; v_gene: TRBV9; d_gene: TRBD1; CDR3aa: CASSVGTDAGNTIYF; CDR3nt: TGTGCCAGCAGCGTGGGGACAGACGCTGGAAACACCATATATTTT
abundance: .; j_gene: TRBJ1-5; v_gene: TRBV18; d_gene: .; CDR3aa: CASSPRDLLSGQPQHF; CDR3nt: TGTGCCAGCTCACCACGTGACCTCCTCTCGGGTCAGCCCCAGCATTTT
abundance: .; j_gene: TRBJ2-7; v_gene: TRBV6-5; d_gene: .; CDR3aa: CASLGAFSYEQYF; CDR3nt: TGTGCCAGCCTAGGGGCTTTCTCCTACGAGCAGTACTTC
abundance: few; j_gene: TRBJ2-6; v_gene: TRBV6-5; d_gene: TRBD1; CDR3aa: CASRDSFSGANVLTF; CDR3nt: TGTGCCAGCCGGGACAGCTTCTCTGGGGCCAACGTCCTGACTTTC
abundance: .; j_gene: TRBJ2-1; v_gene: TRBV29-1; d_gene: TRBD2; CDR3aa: CSVALAGLHEQFF; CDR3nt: TGCAGCGTTGCTCTAGCGGGATTACATGAGCAGTTCTTC
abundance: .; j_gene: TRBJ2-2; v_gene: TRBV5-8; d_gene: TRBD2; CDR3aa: CASSGGLNTGELFF; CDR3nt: TGTGCCAGTTCGGGGGGGTTGAACACCGGGGAGCTGTTTTTT
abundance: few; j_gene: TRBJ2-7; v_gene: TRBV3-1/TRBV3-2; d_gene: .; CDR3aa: CASGRGSYEQYF; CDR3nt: TGTGCCAGCGGGCGGGGTTCCTACGAGCAGTACTTC
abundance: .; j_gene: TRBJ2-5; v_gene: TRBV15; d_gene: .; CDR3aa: CATSRDSGEQETQYF; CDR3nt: TGTGCCACCAGCAGAGATTCGGGGGAACAAGAGACCCAGTACTTC
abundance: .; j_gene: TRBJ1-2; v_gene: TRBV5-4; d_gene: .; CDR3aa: CASSLGRGNYGYTF; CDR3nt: TGTGCCAGCAGCTTGGGAAGGGGAAACTATGGCTACACCTTC
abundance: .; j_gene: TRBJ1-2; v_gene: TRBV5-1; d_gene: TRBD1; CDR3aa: CASSSRQGGNYGYTF; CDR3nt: TGCGCCAGCAGCTCCCGACAGGGGGGAAACTATGGCTACACCTTC
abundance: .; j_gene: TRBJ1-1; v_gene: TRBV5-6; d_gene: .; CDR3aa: CASSSALDTYF; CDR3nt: TGTGCCAGCAGCTCTGCTTTGGACACCTACTTT
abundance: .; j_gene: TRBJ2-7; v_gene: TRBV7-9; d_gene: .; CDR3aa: CASSSIGGTRLNEQYF; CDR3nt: TGTGCCAGCAGCTCGATCGGCGGGACTCGGTTGAACGAGCAGTACTTC
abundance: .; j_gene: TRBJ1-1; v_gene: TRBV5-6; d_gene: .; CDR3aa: CASSLSPSTEAFF; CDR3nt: TGTGCCAGCAGCCTCTCCCCGTCCACTGAAGCTTTCTTT
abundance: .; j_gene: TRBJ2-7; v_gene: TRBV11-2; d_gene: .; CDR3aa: CASSLVLAKFNEQYF; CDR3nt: TGTGCCAGCAGCTTAGTACTAGCTAAGTTCAACGAGCAGTACTTC
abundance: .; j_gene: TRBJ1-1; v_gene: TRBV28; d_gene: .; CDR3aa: CASTVNTEAFF; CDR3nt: TGTGCCAGCACCGTGAACACTGAAGCTTTCTTT
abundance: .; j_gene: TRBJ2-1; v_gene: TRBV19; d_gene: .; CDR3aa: CASSIWGPNNEQFF; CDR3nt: TGTGCCAGTAGTATTTGGGGGCCCAACAATGAGCAGTTCTTC
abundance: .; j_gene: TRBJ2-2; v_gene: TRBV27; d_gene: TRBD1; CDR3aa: CASSPGQGTGELFF; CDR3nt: TGTGCCAGCAGCCCGGGACAGGGAACCGGGGAGCTGTTTTTT
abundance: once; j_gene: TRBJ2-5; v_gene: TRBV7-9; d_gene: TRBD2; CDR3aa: CASSPRLAQETQYF; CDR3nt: TGTGCCAGCAGCCCCCGACTAGCACAAGAGACCCAGTACTTC
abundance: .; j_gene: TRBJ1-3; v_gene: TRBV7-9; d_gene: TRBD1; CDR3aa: CASSRQGSSGNTIYF; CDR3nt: TGTGCCAGCAGTCGACAGGGATCCTCTGGAAACACCATATATTTT
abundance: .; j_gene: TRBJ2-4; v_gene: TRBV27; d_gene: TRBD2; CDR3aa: CASSSWGTSGGKNIQYF; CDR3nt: TGTGCCAGCAGTTCATGGGGGACTAGCGGGGGGAAAAACATTCAGTACTTC
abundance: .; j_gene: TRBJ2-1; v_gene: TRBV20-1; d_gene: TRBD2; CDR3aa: CSASIAGAYNEQFF; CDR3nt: TGCAGTGCTAGTATAGCGGGAGCCTACAATGAGCAGTTCTTC
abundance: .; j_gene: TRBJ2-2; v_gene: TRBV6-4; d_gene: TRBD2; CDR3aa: CASSHSTSANTGELFF; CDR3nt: TGTGCCAGCAGTCACTCGACTAGCGCGAACACCGGGGAGCTGTTTTTT
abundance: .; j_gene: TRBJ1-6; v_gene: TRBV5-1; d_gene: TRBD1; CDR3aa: CASSRGTAPDGMNSPLHF; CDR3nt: TGCGCCAGCAGCCGAGGGACAGCGCCCGATGGGATGAATTCACCCCTCCACTTT